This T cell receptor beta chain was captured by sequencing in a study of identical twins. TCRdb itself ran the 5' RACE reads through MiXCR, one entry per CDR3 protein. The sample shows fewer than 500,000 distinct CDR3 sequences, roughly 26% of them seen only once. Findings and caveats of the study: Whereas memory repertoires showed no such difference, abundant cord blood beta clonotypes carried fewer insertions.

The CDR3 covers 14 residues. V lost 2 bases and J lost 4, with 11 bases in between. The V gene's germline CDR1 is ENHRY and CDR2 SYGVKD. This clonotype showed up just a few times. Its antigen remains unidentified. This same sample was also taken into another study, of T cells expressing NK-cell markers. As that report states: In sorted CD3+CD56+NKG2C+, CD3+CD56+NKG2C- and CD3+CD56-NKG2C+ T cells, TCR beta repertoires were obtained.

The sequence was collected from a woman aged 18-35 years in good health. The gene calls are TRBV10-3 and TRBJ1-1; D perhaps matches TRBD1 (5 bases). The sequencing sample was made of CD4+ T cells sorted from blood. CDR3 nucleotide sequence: TGTGCCATCAGTGAGACTTCTAGGGGCACTGAAGCTTTCTTT. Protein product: CAISETSRGTEAFF.